Below are 11 T cell receptor beta chains sequenced from a single sample in a study of T cells after posttransplantation cyclophosphamide. Only in-frame clones appear in the TCRdb table, and some are missing; sequencing was by immunoSEQ multiplex PCR. Altogether approximately 7,500 clones were found in the sample, and no singletons occur. Treatment was busulfan-fludarabine conditioning, a marrow graft, and cyclophosphamide on days +3 and +4. The material was PBMCs, obtained roughly three months after allogeneic stem cell transplant with posttransplant cyclophosphamide. The receptors shown here come from a female patient in her sixties who received an allogeneic stem cell transplant from an unrelated donor, was CMV-positive, and had acute GVHD only. The graft donor may account for some of the T cells.

This clone has a count of ten or more. The V and J genes are TRBV9 and TRBJ2-7; D not resolved. The CDR3 has 14 residues. The germline V gene has CDR1 SGDLS and CDR2 YYNGEE. V shed 0 bases and J shed 2 bases, with 9 bases lying between them. The CDR3 DNA reads as TGTGCCAGCAGCGTAGATGGCAGGACCTACGAGCAGTACTTC. It encodes CASSVDGRTYEQYF.

This clone has at least ten counts. The chain carries TRBV10-3 and TRBJ2-2, with D unclear. The CDR3 is made up of 12 amino acids. With 7 bases removed from V and 2 bases from J, the gap between germline ends came to 5 bases. Per germline, CDR1 ENHRY and CDR2 SYGVKD. Here the CDR3 reads CAITGNTGELFF. CDR3 coding DNA: TGTGCCATCACAGGAAACACCGGGGAGCTGTTTTTT.

In this sample, this clone turned up a few times. This chain connects TRBV6-1 to TRBJ2-3; 7 bases line up with TRBD2. The CDR3 has 17 residues. With 3 bases clipped from V and 2 bases from J, the junction kept 11 bases outside the gene matches. Looked up from germline, CDR1 is MNHNS and CDR2 is SASEGT. The CDR3 loop reads CASSERVAGLFTDTQYF. DNA for the CDR3: TGTGCCAGCAGTGAGAGGGTAGCGGGTTTATTCACAGATACGCAGTATTTT.

This clone occurred many times. This chain connects TRBV2 to TRBJ2-3; 13 nucleotides agree with TRBD2. The V and J ends lost 4 bases and 4 bases, in that order; junction bases with no gene match: 5. This CDR3 region has 16 residues. Germline lookup yields CDR1 SNHLY and CDR2 FYNNEI. CDR3 coding DNA: TGTGCCAGCAGTGGTGGACTAGCGGGAGTGGCAGATACGCAGTATTTT. It translates to CASSGGLAGVADTQYF. Full variable domain (outside the CDR3, taken from reference TRBV2 and TRBJ2-3): EPEVTQTPSHQVTQMGQEVILRCVPISNHLYFYWYRQILGQKVEFLVSFYNNEISEKSEIFDDQFSVERPDGSNFTLKIRSTKLEDSAMYFCASSGGLAGVADTQYFGPGTRLTVL.

The chain is built from TRBV5-1 and TRBJ2-3; TRBD2 agrees at 15 bases. This CDR3 region has 18 residues. Germline V gene lookup returns CDR1 SGHRS and CDR2 YFSETQ. The junction had 7 bases not matched to a gene; V was cut back by 0 bases and J by 5 bases. The CDR3 DNA reads TGCGCCAGCAGCTTGGGGACTAGCGGGAGGGCCGGGGAAGATACGCAGTATTTT. Translated, it gives CASSLGTSGRAGEDTQYF.

At least ten counts were recorded for this clone. CDR3 sequence reads: CASSYSGVRDEQYF. For the CDR3, the DNA is TGTGCCAGCAGTTACTCCGGGGTGAGGGACGAGCAGTACTTC. The chain combines TRBV6-5 with TRBJ2-7; possibly TRBD2 for D (5 bases). V was shortened by 0 bases and J by 5 bases, with 11 bases between the two germline ends. The CDR3 has 14 amino acids. CDR1 and CDR2 (germline): MNHEY, SVGAGI.

This clone has a count of ten or more. The rearrangement joins TRBV6-5 to TRBJ2-7; 11 bases are a match to TRBD2. V lost 5 bases to trimming and J lost 3 bases; unmatched junction nucleotides: 6. Germline V gives CDR1 MNHEY, CDR2 SVGAGI. The CDR3 has 15 residues. CDR3 region: CASSLPSGGFYEQYF. The CDR3 DNA follows: TGTGCCAGCAGTCTTCCTAGCGGGGGGTTCTACGAGCAGTACTTC.

This rearrangement joins TRBV25-1 to TRBJ2-3; D gene ambiguous. The CDR3 spans 14 residues. Looked up from germline, CDR1 is MGHDK and CDR2 is SYGVNS. V was clipped by 1 base and J by 5 bases, with 10 bases between them. In DNA, the CDR3 is TGTGCCAGCAGTGAATCTCGGGTGGGAGATACGCAGTATTTT. This gives the protein CASSESRVGDTQYF.

This clone showed up many times. V and J are TRBV6-2 or TRBV6-3 and TRBJ2-3; no firm D call. This CDR3 comprises 16 residues. V lost 5 bases and J 0 bases, leaving 15 bases between the germline ends. Per the germline V gene, CDR1 is MNHEY and CDR2 is SVGEGT. The CDR3 DNA reads TGTGCCAGCAGTCCTCATCAAGACTCTAGCACAGATACGCAGTATTTT. It translates to CASSPHQDSSTDTQYF.

This clone was seen repeatedly, ten times or more. This sequence joins TRBV27 and TRBJ2-1; D possibly corresponds to TRBD1 (6 bases). The V gene's germline CDR1 is MNHEY and CDR2 SMNVEV (reference sequence). Trimming took 4 bases from V and 10 from J, leaving 8 bases between them. CDR3 length: 11 amino acids. The CDR3, as DNA: TGTGCCAGCAGTTCCGGACAGGAGCAGTTCTTC. Its protein is CASSSGQEQFF.

This clone counts as medium-sized (0.01 to 0.1%). This chain uses TRBV14 with TRBJ2-3; D unclear. The germline gives CDR1 SGHDN, CDR2 FVKESK. The ends were cut back, 4 bases at V and 2 bases at J, with 10 bases in the middle. This CDR3 has 14 residues. The CDR3 sequence is CASSRTRHTDTQYF. CDR3 in DNA: TGTGCCAGCAGCCGAACAAGACACACAGATACGCAGTATTTT.